This TCR beta chain was sequenced during a study of blood T cell repertoires in COVID-19. Background on the study: Collection of acute and convalescent COVID-19 samples took place in the United States, Italy and Spain. T cells, B-cell-depleted T cells, or PBMCs supplied cDNA or gDNA.

This CDR3 region has 15 residues. Germline loops: CDR1 MNHEY, CDR2 SMNVEV (reference sequence). The V gene lost 4 bases and the J gene lost 0 bases, with 10 bases spanning the gap. Original handling: Reference gene primer amplification yielded estimated nucleated cell counts. Some clones are missing from TCRdb's copy, which holds only in-frame ones; the method was immunoSEQ multiplex PCR. V and J calls and clone size are as listed in that table; D and trimming were resolved from the DNA. The sample lists 300,000 to 350,000 clones; around 87% were seen once. The chain combines TRBV27 with TRBJ1-3, with D possibly TRBD1 on 6 matching bases. The receptor's source is a man aged 18 to 30 with active or convalescent COVID-19. Sequencing was carried out using peripheral blood. CDR3 bases: TGTGCCAGCAGTTCGCAGACAGGCTCTGGAAACACCATATATTTT. It yields the protein CASSSQTGSGNTIYF.